Listed here are 20 T cell receptor beta chains from one sample, sequenced in a study of PD-1 blockade in mismatch repair-deficient tumors. Sequenced by immunoSEQ multiplex PCR; TCRdb stores in-frame clones only, minus some. The data contain tens of thousands of clones, approximately 84% of them singletons. The specimen was PBMCs, collected before pembrolizumab treatment. The receptors here all came from an adult with mismatch repair-deficient cancer.

This chain joins TRBV15 and TRBJ1-5, with D unresolved. The CDR3 extends over 14 amino acids. CDR1 is LNHNV, CDR2 YYDKDF, per germline (reference sequence). V was clipped by 9 bases and J by 5 bases, with 17 bases between them. The DNA for the CDR3 is TGTGCCACTCGCAAGGGAGCTGGGTATCAGCCCCAGCATTTT. The encoded protein is CATRKGAGYQPQHF.

This clone was seen once. The chain couples TRBV18 to TRBJ1-4, with TRBD1 identical over 9 bases. The CDR3 length is 14 residues. The trim removed 3 bases at V and 6 bases at J, leaving 2 bases unmatched. The germline V gene encodes CDR1 KGHSH and CDR2 LQKENI. CDR3 sequence reads: CASSPGTGYEKLFF. The CDR3 nucleotides read TGTGCCAGCTCACCCGGGACAGGGTATGAAAAACTGTTTTTT.

This chain links TRBV7-3 with TRBJ2-6; a weak D match, TRBD1 (5 bases). The CDR3 extends over 15 amino acids. Germline loops: CDR1 SGHTA, CDR2 FQGTGA. The ends were cut back, 2 bases at V and 2 bases at J, with 7 bases in the middle. This CDR3 reads CASSLQGTGANVLTF. As DNA, the CDR3 is TGTGCCAGCAGCTTACAGGGCACTGGGGCCAACGTCCTGACTTTC.

The chain employs TRBV19 and TRBJ2-6; D is perhaps TRBD2 (6 bases). V was cut by 4 bases and J by 3 bases, with 16 bases left in between. The germline CDR1 and CDR2 sequences are LNHDA and SQIVND (reference sequence). This CDR3 contains 17 residues. In DNA form, the CDR3 reads TGTGCCAGTAGTAGGGGGGTCGGTCGTCGTGGGGCCAACGTCCTGACTTTC. The encoded protein is CASSRGVGRRGANVLTF.

This rearrangement joins TRBV2 to TRBJ2-3; a possible D gene is TRBD1 (5 bases). Germline-derived CDR1 and CDR2 are SNHLY and FYNNEI. The length of the CDR3 is 15 residues. Between the trimmed V and J ends, which lost 3 bases and 0 bases, there was a span of 10 bases. CDR3 coding DNA: TGTGCCAGCAGTGATGTAGGGGCCAGCACAGATACGCAGTATTTT. Protein: CASSDVGASTDTQYF.

In this sample, this clone turned up once. The V call is TRBV28, the J call TRBJ2-1; 7 nucleotides line up with TRBD2. CDR1 is MDHEN, CDR2 SYDVKM, per germline. J gave up 6 bases and V 3 bases, and 5 bases lay outside the gene matches. The CDR3 length is 14 residues. CDR3 DNA: TGTGCCAGCAGTTTCGCGGGAGAGCTCAATGAGCAGTTCTTC. It codes for CASSFAGELNEQFF. Variable domain in full (rest from reference TRBV28 and TRBJ2-1): DVKVTQSSRYLVKRTGEKVFLECVQDMDHENMFWYRQDPGLGLRLIYFSYDVKMKEKGDIPEGYSVSREKKERFSLILESASTNQTSMYLCASSFAGELNEQFFGPGTRLTVL.

The gene calls are TRBV28 and TRBJ2-2, with D perhaps TRBD1 (6 bases). V lost 9 bases and J lost 0, with 14 bases in between. Germline CDR1 reads MDHEN; CDR2 reads SYDVKM. The CDR3 has 15 amino acids. CDR3 residues: CASRQTGTNTGELFF. CDR3 DNA sequence: TGTGCCAGTAGGCAAACAGGGACGAACACCGGGGAGCTGTTTTTT.

V gene TRBV30 combines with J gene TRBJ1-4; no reliable D call. CDR3 length equals 11 residues. CDR1 GTSNPN and CDR2 SVGIG come from the germline V gene (reference sequence). V dropped 3 bases and J dropped 14 bases, with 13 bases sitting between them. The CDR3 DNA follows: TGTGCCTGGAGCCGGAACGCAGGCCTGTTTTTT. This gives the protein CAWSRNAGLFF.

The rearrangement links TRBV15 to TRBJ2-3; the D gene is possibly TRBD1 (6 bases). The CDR3 covers 16 residues. Germline V gene sequence: CDR1 LNHNV, CDR2 YYDKDF (reference sequence). The ends were cut back, 1 base at V and 2 bases at J, with 13 bases in the middle. This chain's CDR3 is CATSRVRQAYTDTQYF. CDR3 nucleotide sequence: TGTGCCACCAGCAGAGTTCGACAGGCGTACACAGATACGCAGTATTTT.

The CDR3 loop reads CASSPISWTSTDTQYF. The CDR3 nucleotides are TGTGCCAGCAGCCCCATTAGCTGGACTAGCACAGATACGCAGTATTTT. The rearrangement links TRBV9 to TRBJ2-3; tentatively, D is TRBD2 (5 bases). The ends were cut back, 4 bases at V and 0 bases at J, with 15 bases in the middle. Looked up from germline, CDR1 is SGDLS and CDR2 is YYNGEE. The CDR3 loop spans 16 amino acids.

The chain combines TRBV15 with TRBJ1-5, with 9 bases lining up with TRBD1. The germline V gene encodes CDR1 LNHNV and CDR2 YYDKDF (reference sequence). The CDR3 loop spans 17 amino acids. The junction had 4 bases not matched to a gene; V was cut back by 1 base and J by 0 bases. CDR3 nucleotides: TGTGCCACCAGCAGAGGAGGGACAGGGCCTAGCAATCAGCCCCAGCATTTT. It specifies CATSRGGTGPSNQPQHF.

The rearrangement uses TRBV5-1 and TRBJ2-3; 8 bases are shared with TRBD1. CDR3 length: 13 residues. The trim removed 9 bases at V and 4 bases at J, leaving 7 bases unmatched. The V gene's germline CDR1 is SGHRS and CDR2 YFSETQ. The CDR3 nucleotides are TGCGCCACCACGGTACAGGGGGCAGATACGCAGTATTTT. This encodes CATTVQGADTQYF. The whole variable domain, remainder taken from reference TRBV5-1 and TRBJ2-3, is KAGVTQTPRYLIKTRGQQVTLSCSPISGHRSVSWYQQTPGQGLQFLFEYFSETQRNKGNFPGRFSGRQFSNSRSEMNVSTLELGDSALYLCATTVQGADTQYFGPGTRLTVL.

The gene calls are TRBV30 and TRBJ1-1, with 8 nucleotides matching TRBD1. Losses at the gene ends were 0 bases for V and 6 bases for J; bases not matched to a gene: 6. Per germline, CDR1 GTSNPN and CDR2 SVGIG (reference sequence). The CDR3 runs to 14 residues. CDR3 amino acids: CAWSVSRGLSEAFF. In DNA form, the CDR3 reads TGTGCCTGGAGTGTCAGCAGGGGGCTATCTGAAGCTTTCTTT. Drawing the rest from reference TRBV30 and TRBJ1-1, the complete variable domain is SQTIHQWPATLVQPVGSPLSLECTVEGTSNPNLYWYRQAAGRGLQLLFYSVGIGQISSEVPQNLSASRPQDRQFILSSKKLLLSDSGFYLCAWSVSRGLSEAFFGQGTRLTVV.

The V call is TRBV1, the J call TRBJ1-2. TRBV1 is a known pseudogene. The CDR3 length is 14 residues. The CDR3 region is CTSSQDPLLYGYTF. CDR3 nucleotide sequence: TGCACCAGCAGCCAAGATCCCTTACTCTATGGCTACACCTTC.

This clone was seen more than once but under ten times. The rearrangement links TRBV18 to TRBJ2-2; a weak D match, TRBD2 (5 bases). The CDR3 loop spans 14 amino acids. CDR1 and CDR2 from the germline V gene are KGHSH and LQKENI. Trimming shortened V by 5 bases and J by 1 base, and 8 bases separated the two germline ends. CDR3: CASSVRENTGELFF. In nucleotides, the CDR3 is TGTGCCAGCTCAGTGAGGGAGAACACCGGGGAGCTGTTTTTT.

The chain employs TRBV5-1 and TRBJ2-1; 7 nucleotides match TRBD1. This CDR3 region has 16 residues. Germline CDR1 and CDR2: SGHRS and YFSETQ. The trim removed 4 bases at V and 0 bases at J, leaving 7 bases unmatched. The CDR3 DNA is TGCGCCAGCAGCAGTAGACAGGGAAGCTCCTACAATGAGCAGTTCTTC. This translates into CASSSRQGSSYNEQFF.

The rearrangement uses TRBV5-1 and TRBJ1-2; 8 bases align to TRBD1. Germline lookup yields CDR1 SGHRS and CDR2 YFSETQ. The CDR3 is made up of 14 amino acids. V was clipped by 4 bases and J by 0 bases; unmatched bases: 2. The CDR3 is CASSRTGTNYGYTF. The CDR3 DNA reads TGCGCCAGCAGCCGGACAGGGACTAACTATGGCTACACCTTC.

This chain links TRBV28 with TRBJ1-1, with TRBD1 identical over 8 bases. Per germline, CDR1 MDHEN and CDR2 SYDVKM. Trimming at V came to 0 bases and at J to 4 bases, leaving 7 bases not matched to a gene. The CDR3 is made up of 16 amino acids. The CDR3 reads CASSLCVRGRCTEAFF. The DNA for the CDR3 is TGTGCCAGCAGTTTATGTGTCAGGGGGCGGTGCACTGAAGCTTTCTTT.

J is TRBJ2-1 and V is TRBV5-1, with 7 bases identical to TRBD2. This CDR3 is 14 amino acids long. V lost 4 bases to trimming and J lost 6 bases; unmatched junction nucleotides: 7. Germline lookup yields CDR1 SGHRS and CDR2 YFSETQ. The CDR3 nucleotides read TGCGCCAGCAGCCTTCTCCCTAGCGGCAATGAGCAGTTCTTC. Protein product: CASSLLPSGNEQFF.

The chain is built from TRBV28 and TRBJ1-4; 7 bases map to TRBD1. V shed 6 bases and J 0 bases; nucleotides not matched to a gene: 10. Germline values: CDR1 MDHEN, CDR2 SYDVKM. This CDR3 comprises 17 residues. The CDR3 sequence is CASSRLGQAATNEKLFF. The CDR3 DNA reads as TGTGCCAGCAGCCGATTAGGACAGGCTGCAACTAATGAAAAACTGTTTTTT.